A selection of T cell receptor beta chains follows, all from one sample in a study of T cells in localized non-small cell lung cancer. The data were produced by immunoSEQ multiplex PCR, yet TCRdb's version contains in-frame clones alone and is incomplete. The data contain tens of thousands of clones, approximately 86% of them seen just once; the ten biggest clones take up roughly a sixth. The material was PBMCs, obtained before any cancer treatment. These receptors originate from a female donor with stage II lung adenocarcinoma. CDR3s include the opening cysteine and the closing phenylalanine or tryptophan. D genes are given only for firm matches. Clone sizes are given selectively: once, few, many, or a class where the clone is expanded.

CDR3 protein	CDR3 DNA	clone size	D gene	J gene	V gene
CASGGLAGIKNEQFF	TGTGCCAGCGGGGGACTAGCGGGGATAAAGAATGAGCAGTTCTTC	.	TRBD2	TRBJ2-1	TRBV2
CAWSVGRGYGYTF	TGTGCCTGGAGTGTGGGCAGGGGCTATGGCTACACCTTC	.	.	TRBJ1-2	TRBV30
CASSVGQGATGNTIYF	TGTGCCAGCAGCGTAGGCCAGGGGGCCACTGGAAACACCATATATTTT	.	TRBD1	TRBJ1-3	TRBV9
CASQPGEKLFF	TGTGCCAGCCAACCGGGGGAAAAACTGTTTTTT	medium-sized	.	TRBJ1-4	TRBV25-1
CASSPAVQGPSDEQFF	TGTGCCAGCAGCCCAGCAGTACAGGGTCCGTCGGATGAGCAGTTCTTC	.	.	TRBJ2-1	TRBV7-9
CASRRGPTESSFF	TGCGCCAGCAGGAGGGGCCCTACTGAGTCCTCGTTCTTC	.	.	TRBJ2-1	TRBV10-1
CASSSTSGENNEQFF	TGTGCCAGCAGCTCCACTAGCGGGGAAAACAATGAGCAGTTCTTC	.	TRBD2	TRBJ2-1	TRBV5-4
CASKVRSSGNTIYF	TGTGCCAGCAAAGTACGCAGCTCTGGAAACACCATATATTTT	.	.	TRBJ1-3	TRBV6-5
CASSSVPAEAFF	TGTGCCAGCAGCTCAGTCCCTGCTGAAGCTTTCTTT	.	.	TRBJ1-1	TRBV5-4
CASSDTDAAYEQYF	TGTGCCAGCAGTGATACAGACGCCGCCTACGAGCAGTACTTC	.	.	TRBJ2-7	TRBV6-1
CASSQDPSLTGYSGNTIYF	TGCGCCAGCAGCCAAGACCCCAGCTTGACAGGCTACTCTGGAAACACCATATATTTT	once	.	TRBJ1-3	TRBV4-1
CASSIDLDSDRWRRYF	TGTGCCAGTAGTATAGATCTCGATTCGGACAGGTGGAGACGATACTTC	.	TRBD1	TRBJ2-7	TRBV19
CASSLQGQYTGELFF	TGTGCCAGCAGCTTACAAGGACAGTACACCGGGGAGCTGTTTTTT	.	.	TRBJ2-2	TRBV11-2
CASSQDSGYEQYF	TGCGCCAGCAGCCAAGATTCGGGCTACGAGCAGTACTTC	.	.	TRBJ2-7	TRBV4-1
CSVGLGVETQYF	TGCAGCGTTGGGCTAGGGGTGGAGACCCAGTACTTC	.	.	TRBJ2-5	TRBV29-1
CASSWEGRGIDTQYF	TGCGCCAGCAGCTGGGAGGGCAGGGGGATAGATACGCAGTATTTT	.	.	TRBJ2-3	TRBV5-1
CAWSHKLGMPQHF	TGTGCCTGGAGCCACAAACTGGGGATGCCCCAGCATTTT	.	.	TRBJ1-5	TRBV30
CASSFEGWETQYF	TGCGCCAGCAGCTTCGAGGGGTGGGAGACCCAGTACTTC	.	.	TRBJ2-5	TRBV5-1
CASSQSGGPNTGELFF	TGTGCCAGCAGCCAGAGCGGGGGGCCAAACACCGGGGAGCTGTTTTTT	.	TRBD2	TRBJ2-2	TRBV11-3
CAWNVRRDAQRGEKLFF	TGTGCCTGGAACGTAAGGAGGGACGCCCAAAGGGGGGAAAAACTGTTTTTT	.	.	TRBJ1-4	TRBV30
CASSPTGAYNEQFF	TGTGCCAGCAGCCCGACAGGAGCCTACAATGAGCAGTTCTTC	.	.	TRBJ2-1	TRBV5-6
CASALDRGRNTGELFF	TGTGCCAGCGCGTTAGACAGGGGACGGAACACCGGGGAGCTGTTTTTT	.	TRBD1	TRBJ2-2	TRBV13
CASTASMNTEAFF	TGCGCCAGCACTGCTTCAATGAACACTGAAGCTTTCTTT	.	.	TRBJ1-1	TRBV5-1
CASSYVPGQGLNYGYTF	TGCGCCAGCAGCTACGTCCCGGGACAGGGACTTAACTATGGCTACACCTTC	.	TRBD1	TRBJ1-2	TRBV5-1
CATGGGAWETQYF	TGTGCCACCGGTGGGGGGGCCTGGGAGACCCAGTACTTC	.	.	TRBJ2-5	TRBV6-5
CASSLTGGQSYNEQFF	TGTGCCAGCAGCTTGACGGGGGGGCAGTCCTACAATGAGCAGTTCTTC	.	TRBD2	TRBJ2-1	TRBV4-2
CASTQDRGAGELFF	TGTGCCAGCACCCAGGACAGGGGGGCCGGGGAGCTGTTTTTT	once	TRBD1	TRBJ2-2	TRBV6-5
CASSAYEGTSGNTIYF	TGTGCCAGCAGCGCTTATGAGGGGACCTCTGGAAACACCATATATTTT	.	.	TRBJ1-3	TRBV6-8
CASEDRSYLNTEAFF	TGTGCCAGCGAGGACAGGTCGTACTTGAACACTGAAGCTTTCTTT	.	TRBD1	TRBJ1-1	TRBV7-9
CASSPQRYQETQYF	TGTGCCAGCAGCCCCCAGCGGTACCAAGAGACCCAGTACTTC	.	.	TRBJ2-5	TRBV7-9
CASSHDSVLSYEQYF	TGTGCCAGCAGCCACGACAGTGTCCTTTCCTACGAGCAGTACTTC	.	.	TRBJ2-7	TRBV27
CASTGGKRTEAFF	TGTGCCAGTACAGGGGGCAAGAGGACTGAAGCTTTCTTT	.	TRBD1	TRBJ1-1	TRBV28
CSVAGGTYNEQFF	TGCAGCGTTGCCGGGGGCACGTACAATGAGCAGTTCTTC	.	.	TRBJ2-1	TRBV29-1
CASSPSGNEETQYF	TGTGCCAGCTCACCCTCGGGGAATGAAGAGACCCAGTACTTC	.	.	TRBJ2-5	TRBV18
CASSSRAGTGEAFF	TGTGCCAGCAGCTCCCGGGCCGGGACAGGGGAAGCTTTCTTT	.	TRBD1	TRBJ1-1	TRBV7-9
CASRGNNQPQHF	TGTGCCAGCCGGGGAAACAATCAGCCCCAGCATTTT	.	.	TRBJ1-5	TRBV6-6
CASTQIANTGELFF	TGTGCCAGCACCCAGATCGCGAACACCGGGGAGCTGTTTTTT	.	.	TRBJ2-2	TRBV6-6
CASSLYRDSEKLFF	TGTGCCAGCAGTTTATACCGGGACAGCGAAAAACTGTTTTTT	.	TRBD1	TRBJ1-4	TRBV27
CASSPAQTTYGYTF	TGTGCCAGCAGCCCGGCCCAAACTACATATGGCTACACCTTC	.	.	TRBJ1-2	TRBV6-5
CSAGRAAATGELFF	TGCAGCGCTGGTAGAGCAGCGGCGACCGGGGAGCTGTTTTTT	.	.	TRBJ2-2	TRBV29-1
CATRRGAGEQYF	TGTGCCACACGACGCGGAGCCGGGGAGCAGTACTTC	.	.	TRBJ2-7	TRBV2